The present TCR beta chain was sequenced within a study of response to subunit inactivated influenza vaccine (dated by TCRdb to between 2018 and 2020). Regarding the complete study: Deep quantitative T cell receptor repertoire profiling was used in the study to track responses to a trivalent subunit inactivated influenza vaccine. Study-level results and caveats: According to the authors, only a limited number of new T cells may be recruited by each seasonal influenza vaccination.

About this clonotype: The specificity of this receptor is unknown. Within one base of it there is no much larger clone, and no base qualities were kept.

Library preparation used RT-PCR. The sequencing machine was an Illumina HiSeq 2500. TCRdb redid the processing of the public reads, applying fastp at Q25 and MiXCR, and retained in-frame beta chains. For every CDR3 protein sequence, its rows merge into one entry that carries the most common genes and DNA. For this sample there are some 600,000 distinct CDR3 sequences; 11% to 15% appear just once. The leading ten clones occupy 7.6% of the sample. The V and J ends are trimmed by 5 bases and 5 bases, leaving 10 bases between them. As encoded in the germline V gene, CDR1 is SGHTA while CDR2 is FQGNSA. Counted from cysteine to phenylalanine, this CDR3 has 12 amino acids. Only the CDR3 region is kept as DNA, spanning 36 bases read in frame from base 1.

The sequence was collected from a man aged 50 to 60 who received an inactivated influenza vaccine. Donor details come from another sample of the same person, matched by shared clones. The input for sequencing was PBMCs from blood, taken approximately 15 days before vaccination. Rearrangement joined TRBV7-2 to TRBJ2-7; the D gene may be TRBD1 or TRBD2, since each aligns over 5 bases. The DNA is as follows: TGTGCCAGCAGCACTCAGGGACACGAGCAGTACTTC. Its protein product is CASSTQGHEQYF.